The 9 T cell receptor beta chains presented below share a single source sample, sequenced in a study of T-cell reconstitution after alpha-beta-depleted transplantation in children. Preparation of the TCRbeta library was carried out with unique molecular identifiers. TCRdb used MiXCR to reprocess the PCR reads, holding one entry per CDR3 protein. The sample has under 50,000 distinct CDR3 sequences, around half seen once. Sequenced here: peripheral blood, sampled before TCRalphabeta/CD19-depleted stem cell transplant. The origin of the receptors is a boy less than two years old with SCID, due to receive a stem cell transplant.

The chain couples TRBV28 to TRBJ2-5, with D perhaps being TRBD1 or TRBD2 (5 bases each). Germline loops: CDR1 MDHEN, CDR2 SYDVKM. V was clipped by 6 bases and J by 4 bases, with 18 bases between them. There are 15 residues in the CDR3. The CDR3 DNA reads as TGTGCCAGCAGCCTCTCCGAGGGGATCACAGAGACCCAGTACTTC. This encodes CASSLSEGITETQYF.

The rearrangement links TRBV4-2 to TRBJ1-2, with 7 positions matching TRBD1. Germline CDR1 reads LGHNA; CDR2 reads YNFKEQ. V was clipped by 4 bases and J by 4 bases; unmatched bases: 3. The CDR3 length is 13 residues. The CDR3 DNA reads as TGTGCCAGCAGCCCGACAGGGCCCTATGGCTACACCTTC. Residues: CASSPTGPYGYTF.

There are a few counts of this clonotype. The J gene is TRBJ2-4, the V gene TRBV29-1, with a possible D match to TRBD2 (6 bases). CDR1 SQVTM and CDR2 ANQGSEA come from the germline V gene. This CDR3 has 13 amino acids. Between the trimmed V and J ends, which lost 2 bases and 9 bases, there was a span of 14 bases. CDR3: CSVESTGGGIQYF. The CDR3 region has the DNA TGCAGCGTTGAATCTACCGGGGGAGGCATTCAGTACTTC.

V and J are TRBV4-2 and TRBJ2-2; a possible D gene is TRBD1 (7 bases). CDR1 LGHNA and CDR2 YNFKEQ come from the germline V gene. V was shortened by 5 bases and J by 6 bases, with 13 bases between the two germline ends. The CDR3 has 14 residues. CDR3 DNA sequence: TGTGCCAGCAGCGCGGGACAGCTCTCCGGGGAGCTGTTTTTT. The encoded protein is CASSAGQLSGELFF.

The chain carries TRBV28 and TRBJ2-3, with TRBD1 matching over 7 bases. J gave up 4 bases and V 6 bases, and 10 bases lay outside the gene matches. CDR3 size: 15 residues. Germline lookup yields CDR1 MDHEN and CDR2 SYDVKM. The chain's CDR3 is CASSLDRDGADTQYF. CDR3 sequence (DNA): TGTGCCAGCAGCCTAGACAGGGATGGAGCAGATACGCAGTATTTT.

The chain recombines TRBV4-2 with TRBJ1-5; D is possibly TRBD1 (5 bases). The germline gives CDR1 LGHNA, CDR2 YNFKEQ. V dropped 1 base and J dropped 9 bases, with 19 bases sitting between them. This CDR3 comprises 16 residues. CDR3 nucleotide sequence: TGTGCCAGCAGCCAAGGCGGTGGGGGATCCGTTGTGCCCCAGCATTTT. Protein sequence: CASSQGGGGSVVPQHF.

The chain is built from TRBV20-1 and TRBJ2-5, with unresolved D. The CDR3 sequence is 13 residues long. The germline CDR1 and CDR2 sequences are DFQATT and SNEGSKA (reference sequence). Between the trimmed V and J ends, which lost 1 base and 1 base, there was a span of 7 bases. DNA for the CDR3: TGCAGTGCTAGAGGCACAGCCCAAGAGACCCAGTACTTC. Translated, it gives CSARGTAQETQYF.

The chain combines TRBV4-1 with TRBJ2-1, with TRBD1 matching over 9 bases. Trimming removed 3 bases from V and 6 bases from J; junction bases left unmatched: 6. The germline CDR1 and CDR2 sequences are MGHRA and YSYEKL. The CDR3 runs 15 residues. DNA for the CDR3: TGCGCCAGCAGCCAGTGGCTGACAGGGGGCAATGAGCAGTTCTTC. Protein: CASSQWLTGGNEQFF.

This clonotype was counted between two and nine times. V and J are TRBV6-4 and TRBJ2-3; perhaps TRBD2 as D (5 bases). The V end was cut by 4 bases, the J end by 0 bases, with 5 bases between. The CDR3 covers 13 residues. From germline, CDR1 is MRHNA and CDR2 SNTAGT. The CDR3 DNA is TGTGCCAGCAGTGCGGGGAGCACAGATACGCAGTATTTT. As protein: CASSAGSTDTQYF.